This T cell receptor (beta chain) originates from a study of blood T cell repertoires in COVID-19. Measured with immunoSEQ multiplex PCR; TCRdb has only the in-frame clones, and not every one. In the table there are around 500,000 clones, approximately 86% of which are singletons. Germline CDR1 and CDR2: SGHDT and YYEEEE. V trimming: 1 base; J trimming: 5 bases; junction bases outside the gene matches: 10. This CDR3 spans 18 amino acids. This TCR was recovered from a woman aged 55-70 years who had recovered from COVID-19. The chain carries TRBV5-6 and TRBJ2-3; 13 bases agree with TRBD2. The sample taken for sequencing was PBMCs or T cells enriched from blood (not recorded which). The DNA of the CDR3 is TGTGCCAGCAGCTTGCCGCTACTAGCGGGGGGGCCGAGAGATACGCAGTATTTT. It codes for CASSLPLLAGGPRDTQYF.